This T cell receptor beta chain was documented in a study of blood T cell repertoires in COVID-19. Across the study: In each case, the material was cDNA or gDNA derived from T cells, B-cell-depleted T cells, or PBMCs.

The count of this clone is one. In the authors' methods: Amplification from reference gene primers served as the basis for estimated nucleated cell counts. Using immunoSEQ multiplex PCR, the repertoire was profiled, and TCRdb retains in-frame clones only, with some absent. The V and J calls and the clone size are those of that table, but D and trimming were determined from the DNA. Here the sample spans 30,000 to 35,000 clones, around 92% being singletons. V lost 0 bases to trimming and J lost 7 bases, with 12 bases between them. The CDR3 runs 15 residues. The germline gives CDR1 MNHEY, CDR2 SVGAGI. The gene calls are TRBV6-5 and TRBJ2-2; possible D gene TRBD2, 6 bases. Source material: peripheral blood. The source is a woman in her thirties or forties with active or convalescent COVID-19. For the CDR3, the DNA is TGTGCCAGCAGTTACTCGTCGGGCGGGGTCGGGGAGCTGTTTTTT. It codes for CASSYSSGGVGELFF.